The text below deals with one T cell receptor beta chain. V lost 1 base to trimming and J lost 7 bases, with 10 bases between them. The length of the CDR3 is 13 residues. CDR1 and CDR2 from the germline V gene are LGHDT and YNNKEL (reference sequence). Residents of about two dozen US areas, aged roughly 18 to 95 years, made up the participants. Before being deemed recovered, Cohort 3 donors had two negative PCRs, clearance, or symptom resolution. Here immunoSEQ multiplex PCR was the method, and the copy in TCRdb shows in-frame clones only, minus some. In the table there are fewer than 350,000 clones, over 75% of which are singletons. This sample was included in a study of blood T cell repertoires in COVID-19. In the study overall: Acute and convalescent COVID-19 specimens originated in the United States, Italy and Spain. From T cells, B-cell-depleted T cells, or PBMCs came the material, which was cDNA or gDNA.

The sequenced sample was PBMCs or T cells enriched from blood (not recorded which). The V gene is TRBV3-1 (or the pseudogene TRBV3-2), the J gene TRBJ1-1; weak D call: TRBD1 (6 bases). This TCR came from a man younger than 45 who had recovered from COVID-19. The DNA for the CDR3 is TGTGCCAGCAGCCAAGGGACAGTTGGTGAAGCTTTCTTT. This encodes CASSQGTVGEAFF.